A single T cell receptor beta chain is shown here with its context. The antigen remains unidentified. This sample is drawn from a study of beta chain features in type 1 diabetes. Overall study: Cell yields, gender and age were similar in healthy donors and patients. Investigators examined under 140 million sorted cells across all samples.

Broader study findings: Comparison showed that naive, central memory and Treg TCRB repertoires appeared more similar among patients than among healthy donors. Type 1 diabetes patients had moderately but significantly shorter TCRB CDR3s in all four CD4+ subsets. A potential PCR bias toward shorter templates would be equal in patient and control samples.

Every bit of the isolated RNA underwent reverse transcription, so sequencing read expressed TCRB transcripts. TCRdb keeps only in-frame clones here, not all; method: immunoSEQ multiplex PCR. The sample has 600,000 to 700,000 clones; roughly 12% are singletons. CDR3 length: 12 amino acids. Deletions cut 11 bases from V and 1 base from J, with 11 bases between. Germline CDR1 SGHAT, CDR2 FQNNGV. This clonotype originated in a man aged 30 to 39 with type 1 diabetes. Sequenced material: naive CD4+ T cells from blood. The chain employs TRBV11-2 and TRBJ1-1; no firm D call. In nucleotides, the CDR3 is TGTGCCTCTTCGGGGAGGAACACTGAAGCTTTCTTT. Residues: CASSGRNTEAFF.